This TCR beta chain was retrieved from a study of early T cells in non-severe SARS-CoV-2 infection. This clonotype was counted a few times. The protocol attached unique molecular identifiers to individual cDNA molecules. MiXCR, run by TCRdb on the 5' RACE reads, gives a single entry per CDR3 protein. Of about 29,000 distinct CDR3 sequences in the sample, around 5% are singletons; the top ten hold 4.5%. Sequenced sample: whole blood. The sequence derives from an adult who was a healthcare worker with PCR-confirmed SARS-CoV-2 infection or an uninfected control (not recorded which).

DNA of the CDR3: TGCGCCAGCAGCTTGGCCGCAGGGCGTACAGATACGCAGTATTTT. Amino acids: CASSLAAGRTDTQYF. The genes are TRBV5-1 and TRBJ2-3; D is perhaps TRBD1 (5 bases). Per the germline V gene, CDR1 is SGHRS and CDR2 is YFSETQ. This CDR3 contains 15 residues. V was shortened by 0 bases and J by 3 bases, with 11 bases between the two germline ends.